This TCR beta chain was sequenced for a study of T cell responses to AZD1222 COVID-19 vaccine (dated by TCRdb to about 2021). Background for the entire study: AZD1222 recipients whose second dose came at about 4 weeks and those whose second dose came at about 12 weeks were combined into one group, since spike-specific TCR depth and breadth did not differ between the two schedules. Trial participants were enrolled by age into subgroups of 18-55, 56-69 and 70-plus years, and around 140, 26 and 57 TCR-sequenced participants, respectively, were included in these subgroups. TCR sequencing was performed for some 250 trial participants, of whom around 200 were given two doses of AZD1222 and around 25 were given two doses of MenACWY control vaccine. General conclusions and limits of the study: The 56-69-year group was small, and its depth increase did not reach significance, likely because of low power. Spike-specific TCR breadth and depth rose significantly after two AZD1222 doses compared with day 0 and with MenACWY recipients. Because no day 14 peak-response samples were available, repertoires were characterized only after the peak T cell response. Vaccine-associated CD4 TCRs spanned the whole spike protein, with dominant responses in regions 160-218 and 743-854. Only five or six AZD1222 recipients were SARS-CoV-2 seropositive at baseline, limiting conclusions about previously exposed vaccinees. Participants were mostly white British and included more females than males, and it was suggested by the authors that clonal diversity may have been underestimated. Epitopes outside the regions mutated in the B.1.351 and B.1.1.7 variants were reportedly recognized by nearly half of the unique spike-specific TCRs.

The CDR3 regions of human TCRbeta chains were subjected to immunosequencing. Regarding the original processing steps: Repertoire TCRs were checked for matches against a reference library of SARS-CoV-2-specific TCRs that had been generated using the MIRA antigen-specificity platform. Breadth was defined as the fraction of unique TCRs that were SARS-CoV-2-associated. Depth was defined as the fraction of total T cells that were SARS-CoV-2-associated. Each spike-specific TCR was assigned to its reactive spike region and to a CD4 or CD8 class using the MIRA data. Log10-transformed breadth and depth values were compared by one-way ANOVA with Sidak's multiple comparisons tests. TCRdb provides this immuneACCESS table in a form limited to in-frame rearrangements. Some clones are lacking; in checked studies, under half of them reflect an unresolved V gene, and why the rest are absent is not known. For V, J and clone size, that table is used; D and trimming come from the DNA. For this sample there are 97,000 or so clones; approximately 88% appear just once. Jointly, the top ten make up about 17% of the sample.

In regard to this clone: Its specific antigen is unknown. The record has no base qualities; no much larger clone is one base away.

V loses 7 bases, J loses 4 bases, and the germline ends lie 13 bases apart. Based on the germline V gene, the CDR1 and CDR2 sequences are MGHRA and YSYEKL. The CDR3 measures 13 amino acids from cysteine to phenylalanine. Of all the DNA, just the CDR3 is kept, 39 bases in frame from base 1. The intended sense of this specimen's time point label: baseline before first vaccination. Vaccinee samples came from UK trials COV001 and COV002, including a single-blind randomized controlled phase 2/3 trial of AZD1222 (ChAdOx1 nCoV-19) in healthy adults. For TCRbeta chain sequencing, PBMC samples were collected from trial participants at day 0 and at day 28 after the second dose.

The chain is encoded by TRBV4-1 joined to TRBJ1-1; there is no confident call for the D gene. The clonotype comes from an adult in good health. The material sequenced was peripheral blood, taken on day 0 of AZD1222 vaccination. The nucleotide sequence is TGCGCCAGCACCCTGGTGGAGGGCACTGAAGCTTTCTTT. This is translated as CASTLVEGTEAFF.